A selection of T cell receptor beta chains follows, all from one sample in a study. TCRdb re-derived calls from the reads in MiXCR, one entry per CDR3 protein. The sample shows some 15,000 distinct CDR3 sequences, 30% to 45% of them seen only once. Sequencing used blood. The receptors were gathered from a human donor. CDR3s include the opening cysteine and the closing phenylalanine or tryptophan. D genes are given only for firm matches. A row's size may be missing; if present it is once, few, many or a size class.

>TRBV7-8|many|NA|TRBJ1-2
TGTGCCAGCAGCGCCGGGTTCGGGGGCCGGGGCTACACCTTC
CASSAGFGGRGYTF
>TRBV29-1|many|NA|TRBJ2-5
TGCAGCGTTGATGGTGGGACTGAAGAGACCCAGTACTTC
CSVDGGTEETQYF
>TRBV18|many|NA|TRBJ1-1
TGTGCCAGCTCACCAGAAGGGACTGAAGCTTTCTTT
CASSPEGTEAFF
>TRBV4-3|many|TRBD2|TRBJ2-5
TGCGCCAGCAGCCCGACGGGAGGGGAGACCCAGTACTTC
CASSPTGGETQYF
>TRBV14|NA|NA|TRBJ2-5
TGTGCCAGCAGCCAAGATTCCAGACTGGACCAAGAGACCCAGTACTTC
CASSQDSRLDQETQYF
>TRBV20-1|many|TRBD1|TRBJ2-5
TGCAGTGCGAGGACAGGGGAAGAGACCCAGTACTTC
CSARTGEETQYF
>TRBV7-6|many|TRBD1|TRBJ1-2
TGTGCCAGCAGCTTTGCAGGGGGCTATGGCTACACCTTC
CASSFAGGYGYTF
>TRBV30|few|TRBD1|TRBJ2-2
TGTGCCTGGAGACGACAGGGGGCCACCGGGGAGCTGTTTTTT
CAWRRQGATGELFF
>TRBV4-2|NA|NA|TRBJ1-1
TGTGCCAGCAGCCAAGATACCCAGGAAGCTTTCTTT
CASSQDTQEAFF
>TRBV4-1|NA|NA|TRBJ1-6
TGCGCCAGCAGCCAAGGTGGCACCGGCGGGAGCTCCTATAATTCACCCCTCCACTTT
CASSQGGTGGSSYNSPLHF
>TRBV5-1|many|NA|TRBJ1-1
TGCGCCAGCAAAACGGACGTCGCTAAGGCAGCTTTCTTT
CASKTDVAKAAFF
>TRBV29-1|NA|NA|TRBJ2-1
TGCAGCGTTGAAGGCGGGCCGGAGCAGTTCTTC
CSVEGGPEQFF
>TRBV4-2|many|NA|TRBJ2-3
TGTGCCAGCAGCCAATGGACAGAAACAGATACGCAGTATTTT
CASSQWTETDTQYF
>TRBV30|NA|TRBD2|TRBJ2-1
TGTGCCTGGAGTGGTCTAGCGGCGGAGGGTAATGAGCAGTTCTTC
CAWSGLAAEGNEQFF
>TRBV4-2|NA|NA|TRBJ1-3
TGTGCCAGCAGCCAAGACGGAGGACTAGCGGGAGACACCATATATTTT
CASSQDGGLAGDTIYF
>TRBV4-2|once|NA|TRBJ2-7
TGTGCCAGCAGCCGGGACCGGGAGCCATCGCCCCAGCAGTACTTC
CASSRDREPSPQQYF
>TRBV18|NA|NA|TRBJ2-5
TGTGCCAGCTCACCTCCACCCCGGGAGACCCAGTACTTC
CASSPPPRETQYF
>TRBV4-3|many|NA|TRBJ2-1
TGCGCCAGCAGCCCCCGGGGAGTGGAGCAAAACAATGAGCAGTTCTTC
CASSPRGVEQNNEQFF
>TRBV29-1|NA|TRBD2|TRBJ2-1
TGCAGCCAAGGAACGGGAGGGCCGCTTGAGCAGTTCTTC
CSQGTGGPLEQFF
>TRBV4-2|many|NA|TRBJ2-1
TGTGCCAGCAGCCAAGAAAGCGGCTCCTACAATGAGCAGTTCTTC
CASSQESGSYNEQFF
>TRBV29-1|many|NA|TRBJ1-4
TGCAGCGTCTGGGGTGAAAAACTGTTTTTT
CSVWGEKLFF
>TRBV4-3|many|NA|TRBJ1-2
TGCGCCAGCAGCCAAGGGAGACGCGACTATGGCTACACCTTC
CASSQGRRDYGYTF
>TRBV4-3|many|NA|TRBJ1-2
TGCGCCAGCAGCCAAAAGCTGGCGTACTATGGCTACACCTTC
CASSQKLAYYGYTF
>TRBV29-1|NA|NA|TRBJ1-1
TGCAGCGTTGGATTTGGGACTGAAGCTTTCTTT
CSVGFGTEAFF
>TRBV4-3|many|NA|TRBJ1-2
TGCGCCAGCAGCCAAGATATGAGCTCTGGCTACACCTTC
CASSQDMSSGYTF
>TRBV4-2|many|NA|TRBJ2-6
TGTGCCAGCAGCCAAGAACTGGGGCTCGGGGGGGCCAACGTCCTGACTTTC
CASSQELGLGGANVLTF
>TRBV4-1|NA|NA|TRBJ1-3
TGCGCCAGCAGCCGGGCCTATGACCGACAGTACCGACCCCCTGGAAACACCATATATTTT
CASSRAYDRQYRPPGNTIYF
>TRBV6-2/TRBV6-3|medium-sized|TRBD1|TRBJ2-2
TGTGCCAGCAGTTACCTTGTCGACAGGGTCAAAACCGGGGAGCTGTTTTTT
CASSYLVDRVKTGELFF
>TRBV29-1|NA|NA|TRBJ1-1
TGCAGCTCTAGGACGAGTACTGAAGCTTTCTTT
CSSRTSTEAFF
>TRBV29-1|many|TRBD2|TRBJ2-1
TGCAGCGTTCCCTACGTCCCAGCGGGAGGCTACAATGAGCAGTTCTTC
CSVPYVPAGGYNEQFF
>TRBV29-1|medium-sized|TRBD1|TRBJ2-7
TGCAGCGTTGTTCAGGGACAGGGCTCCTACGAGCAGTACTTC
CSVVQGQGSYEQYF
>TRBV30|NA|TRBD2|TRBJ2-1
TGTGCCATGGAGGGAGGGCCTTTCTACAATGAGCAGTTCTTC
CAMEGGPFYNEQFF
>TRBV4-3|many|NA|TRBJ2-7
TGCGCCAGCAGCCAAGCCAGACACGGACTGAAATCCTACGAGCAGTACTTC
CASSQARHGLKSYEQYF
>TRBV4-3|NA|TRBD2|TRBJ2-1
TGCGCCAGAAGCCAAGATGGACTAGAGAACAATGAGCAGTTCTTC
CARSQDGLENNEQFF
>TRBV30|NA|NA|TRBJ1-1
TGTGCCTGGAGTGATGGAGGTGCTGAAGCTTTCTTT
CAWSDGGAEAFF
>TRBV14|NA|NA|TRBJ1-2
TGTGCCAGCAGCACACCCGGGACGGAGAACTATGGCTACACCTTC
CASSTPGTENYGYTF
>TRBV4-3|medium-sized|NA|TRBJ2-3
TGCGCCAGCAGCCTTCTAACCGGGGAGACAGATACGCAGTATTTT
CASSLLTGETDTQYF
>TRBV20-1|many|NA|TRBJ2-3
TGCAGTGCTATGGTACGCGGACTCACAGATACGCAGTATTTT
CSAMVRGLTDTQYF
>TRBV14|NA|NA|TRBJ2-7
TGTGCCAGCAACCAAGGGGACGAGCAGTACTTC
CASNQGDEQYF
>TRBV14|NA|NA|TRBJ2-5
TGTGCCAGCAGCGTTGGTAGGGCAGTACAAGAGACCCAGTACTTC
CASSVGRAVQETQYF
>TRBV18|many|NA|TRBJ2-2
TGTGCCAGCTCACCACCGGAGGGACCCACCGGGGAGCTGTTTTTT
CASSPPEGPTGELFF
>TRBV18|many|NA|TRBJ1-1
TGTGCCAGCTCACCATTGGGCGGGGGAGGCACTGAAGCTTTCTTT
CASSPLGGGGTEAFF
>TRBV6-2/TRBV6-3|medium-sized|NA|TRBJ1-5
TGTGCCAGCACCCCCCGGTCAGACGGCAATCAGCCCCAGCATTTT
CASTPRSDGNQPQHF
>TRBV4-3|many|NA|TRBJ2-1
TGCGCCAGCAGGCGGCAAAGGTTGGACAATGAGCAGTTCTTC
CASRRQRLDNEQFF
>TRBV18|few|NA|TRBJ1-3
TGTGCCAGCTCACCACGTCGCAGCTCGAGCTCTGGAAACACCATATATTTT
CASSPRRSSSSGNTIYF
>TRBV4-3|NA|TRBD2|TRBJ2-7
TGCGCCAGCAGCCCGACTAGCGGAGTCGCCGGGACTTCCTACGAGCAGTACTTC
CASSPTSGVAGTSYEQYF
>TRBV4-3|many|NA|TRBJ2-7
TGCGCCAGCAGCCAAGATTTGGACACGGGGAACGAGCAGTACTTC
CASSQDLDTGNEQYF
>TRBV4-3|many|NA|TRBJ2-2
TGCGCCAGCAGACGAGAGGGTAGAACCGGGGAGCTGTTTTTT
CASRREGRTGELFF
>TRBV12-3/TRBV12-4|NA|NA|TRBJ1-1
TGTGCCAGCAGCGTTGGGTACTCGAACACTGAAGCTTTCTTT
CASSVGYSNTEAFF
>TRBV5-5|few|TRBD2|TRBJ2-1
TGTGCCAGCAGCTTGAGCAGGCTCCGGGGGGGTGAGCAGTTCTTC
CASSLSRLRGGEQFF
>TRBV4-3|NA|TRBD1|TRBJ1-3
TGCGCCAGCAGCCAAGATTTACGACAGGGCGTTGAAAACACCATATATTTT
CASSQDLRQGVENTIYF
>TRBV7-6|medium-sized|NA|TRBJ2-7
TGTGCCAGCAGCTTAGACCCTACAGGGAACTACGAGCAGTACTTC
CASSLDPTGNYEQYF
>TRBV20-1|NA|TRBD1|TRBJ2-1
TGCAGTGCTAGAGATGGGGGACAGCCGTACAATGAGCAGTTCTTC
CSARDGGQPYNEQFF
>TRBV4-2|NA|TRBD1|TRBJ1-5
TGTGCCAGCAGCCAACCTACAGGGGTTGGTTACAATGAGCATTTT
CASSQPTGVGYNEHF
>TRBV29-1|medium-sized|NA|TRBJ1-1
TGCAGCGTTGTTACAGGGACCATGAACACTGAAGCTTTCTTT
CSVVTGTMNTEAFF
>TRBV4-2|many|TRBD1|TRBJ1-5
TGTGCCAGCAGCCAAGAAGGCAACAGGGGGAGGCAGCCCCAGCATTTT
CASSQEGNRGRQPQHF
>TRBV14|medium-sized|TRBD1|TRBJ2-1
TGTGCCAGCAGCCTCCCGGGGACAGGGAGCCACAATGAGCAGTTCTTC
CASSLPGTGSHNEQFF
>TRBV4-2|many|TRBD1|TRBJ1-5
TGTGCCAGCAGCCAAGTCGACAGGGAGAATCAGCCCCAGCATTTT
CASSQVDRENQPQHF
>TRBV6-2/TRBV6-3|NA|NA|TRBJ2-1
TGTGCCAGCAGTTTAATTAGCGGCTCCTGGAATGAGCAGTTCTTC
CASSLISGSWNEQFF
>TRBV14|medium-sized|NA|TRBJ2-5
TGTGCCAGCAGCCAAAATAGAGAGACCCAGTACTTC
CASSQNRETQYF